The 32 T cell receptor beta chains below come from one sample, sequenced in a study of early T cells in non-severe SARS-CoV-2 infection. TCRdb analysed the 5' RACE reads with MiXCR anew, one entry per CDR3 protein. The sample includes 50,000 to 70,000 distinct CDR3 sequences, more than 12% of them seen just once. This specimen consisted of whole blood, obtained at baseline. Receptors were obtained from an adult who was a healthcare worker with PCR-confirmed SARS-CoV-2 infection or an uninfected control (not recorded which).

This chain connects TRBV11-2 to TRBJ1-1; D is uncertain. The CDR3 contains 13 residues. Germline values: CDR1 SGHAT, CDR2 FQNNGV. V was pared by 2 bases and J by 0 bases, with 4 bases between. CDR3 in amino acids: CASSLRLNTEAFF. CDR3 DNA: TGTGCCAGCAGCTTAAGGTTGAACACTGAAGCTTTCTTT. Full variable domain (outside the CDR3, taken from reference TRBV11-2 and TRBJ1-1): EAGVAQSPRYKIIEKRQSVAFWCNPISGHATLYWYQQILGQGPKLLIQFQNNGVVDDSQLPKDRFSAERLKGVDSTLKIQPAKLEDSAVYLCASSLRLNTEAFFGQGTRLTVV.

This chain uses TRBV5-1 with TRBJ2-7; D ambiguous. There are 14 residues in the CDR3. Germline-derived CDR1 and CDR2 are SGHRS and YFSETQ. Trimming pared 0 bases from V and 4 bases from J, leaving 11 bases between. The chain's CDR3 is CASSLDQPWYEQYF. Written as DNA, the CDR3 is TGCGCCAGCAGCTTGGATCAGCCTTGGTACGAGCAGTACTTC. Drawing the rest from reference TRBV5-1 and TRBJ2-7, the complete variable domain is KAGVTQTPRYLIKTRGQQVTLSCSPISGHRSVSWYQQTPGQGLQFLFEYFSETQRNKGNFPGRFSGRQFSNSRSEMNVSTLELGDSALYLCASSLDQPWYEQYFGPGTRLTVT.

This clonotype was detected only a few times. The chain is built from TRBV28 and TRBJ1-2; no firm D call. CDR3 size: 13 residues. V lost 8 bases and J 0 bases, leaving 10 bases between the germline ends. Germline V lookup: CDR1 MDHEN, CDR2 SYDVKM. The CDR3 here is CASLRPPNYGYTF. The CDR3 DNA reads TGTGCCAGCCTTCGTCCGCCTAACTATGGCTACACCTTC.

This clonotype was counted a few times. The chain recombines TRBV3-1 with TRBJ2-2; D is tentatively TRBD1 or TRBD2 (5 bases each). Germline assignment: CDR1 LGHDT and CDR2 YNNKEL (reference sequence). The CDR3 runs 13 residues. The V and J ends lost 6 bases and 7 bases respectively, with 12 bases between them. For the CDR3, the DNA is TGTGCCAGCAGAACGGGACGACTCGGGGAGCTGTTTTTT. Protein sequence: CASRTGRLGELFF.

Many counts were recorded for this clonotype. The chain has TRBV6-6 and TRBJ1-6; D gene unclear. Germline CDR1 reads MNHNY; CDR2 reads SVGAGI (reference sequence). The CDR3 runs 14 residues. Trimming shortened V by 2 bases and J by 6 bases, and 8 bases separated the two germline ends. The DNA for the CDR3 is TGTGCCAGCAGTTACGCCGAGGGTAATTCACCCCTCCACTTT. This translates into CASSYAEGNSPLHF.

The CDR3 is CASSLRGFTEAFF. In DNA form, the CDR3 reads TGTGCCAGCAGTTTACGGGGATTCACTGAAGCTTTCTTT. The chain has TRBV12-3 or TRBV12-4 and TRBJ1-1, with D hard to call. CDR3 size: 13 residues. V gave up 2 bases and J gave up 4 bases, with 8 bases separating them.

This clonotype was seen a handful of times. The chain carries TRBV3-1 and TRBJ2-1; D tentatively fits TRBD1 or TRBD2 (6 bases each). There are 16 residues in the CDR3. The germline V gene has CDR1 LGHDT and CDR2 YNNKEL (reference sequence). The V gene lost 0 bases and the J gene lost 9 bases, with 18 bases spanning the gap. The CDR3 coding sequence is TGTGCCAGCAGCCAAGATGGAGGGGGATACAGTAGTGAGCAGTTCTTC. Translating gives CASSQDGGGYSSEQFF.

CDR3 DNA sequence: TGTGCCAGTAGTAGTAGAGGCTCGGGGCTTGGCTCCTACAATGAGCAGTTCTTC. Translating gives CASSSRGSGLGSYNEQFF. The chain employs TRBV19 and TRBJ2-1; D may be TRBD1 or TRBD2 (5 bases each). The CDR3 is 18 amino acids. V lost 4 bases to trimming and J lost 0 bases, with 19 bases between them. Germline CDR1 is LNHDA and CDR2 is SQIVND (reference sequence).

The chain has TRBV13 and TRBJ2-6; D not certain. In germline, CDR1 is PRHDT, CDR2 FYEKMQ (reference sequence). CDR3 length equals 19 residues. Trimming took off 5 bases at V and 0 bases at J, with 20 bases between the two ends. The CDR3 DNA sequence: TGTGCCAGCAGCACCCGTTTGGGGTCCCCCCACTCTGGGGCCAACGTCCTGACTTTC. Protein: CASSTRLGSPHSGANVLTF.

This clonotype was counted only a few times. This chain links TRBV9 with TRBJ1-2; the D is unclear. Trimming took 5 bases from V and 6 from J, leaving 11 bases between them. Germline V gives CDR1 SGDLS, CDR2 YYNGEE. This CDR3 contains 12 residues. For the CDR3, the DNA is TGTGCCAGCAGAACCCTCACCGATGGCTACACCTTC. It yields the protein CASRTLTDGYTF.

This clonotype was detected many times. This sequence joins TRBV18 and TRBJ1-5; 8 positions match TRBD1. V was clipped by 4 bases and J by 5 bases; unmatched bases: 4. This CDR3 is 14 amino acids long. The V gene's germline CDR1 is KGHSH and CDR2 LQKENI. CDR3 sequence: CASSRQGADQPQHF. For the CDR3, the DNA is TGTGCCAGCTCACGGCAGGGGGCGGATCAGCCCCAGCATTTT.

This clonotype has just a few counts. The chain couples TRBV27 to TRBJ2-7, with D hard to call. The V gene lost 5 bases and the J gene lost 5 bases, with 10 bases spanning the gap. The germline V gene has CDR1 MNHEY and CDR2 SMNVEV (reference sequence). The CDR3 has 12 residues. The CDR3 DNA reads as TGTGCCAGCAGTCGGCCCCCAAACGAGCAGTACTTC. It codes for CASSRPPNEQYF.

The chain couples TRBV12-3 or TRBV12-4 to TRBJ2-2, with 7 bases lining up with TRBD2. The CDR3 has 15 amino acids. The V gene end was trimmed by 7 bases and the J gene end by 1 base; junction bases not matched to a gene: 6. The CDR3 loop reads CASTPGGKNTGELFF. CDR3 coding DNA: TGTGCCAGCACCCCCGGGGGGAAGAACACCGGGGAGCTGTTTTTT.

The chain uses TRBV20-1 and TRBJ2-1; perhaps TRBD2 as D (5 bases). Trimming removed 0 bases at V and 12 bases at J, with 9 bases between. Germline CDR1 is DFQATT and CDR2 is SNEGSKA (reference sequence). The length of the CDR3 is 11 residues. Here the CDR3 DNA reads TGCAGTGCTAGAGATGGGAGAGGGCAGTTCTTC. Translation gives CSARDGRGQFF.

This clonotype was picked up a small number of times. The gene calls are TRBV29-1 and TRBJ2-5, with a possible D match to TRBD1 (6 bases). The germline CDR1 and CDR2 sequences are SQVTM and ANQGSEA. Trimming removed 4 bases from V and 5 bases from J, with 17 bases in between. The CDR3 has 14 residues. In nucleotides, the CDR3 is TGCAGCGTTGGTCGGGACACCGGACGGGAGACCCAGTACTTC. It encodes CSVGRDTGRETQYF.

This clonotype has a count of ten or more. This chain connects TRBV5-1 to TRBJ2-3; TRBD2 matches 10 bases. Germline values: CDR1 SGHRS, CDR2 YFSETQ. CDR3 size: 17 residues. The junction had 9 bases not matched to a gene; V was cut back by 3 bases and J by 2 bases. CDR3 protein: CASSSPLAGGPTDTQYF. The CDR3 nucleotides are TGCGCCAGCAGCTCGCCTTTAGCGGGGGGCCCCACAGATACGCAGTATTTT.

In this sample, this clonotype turned up many times. The rearrangement uses TRBV6-5 and TRBJ1-2; 10 positions match TRBD1. CDR1 is MNHEY, CDR2 SVGAGI, per germline. CDR3 length: 15 residues. V lost 4 bases, J lost 5 bases, and 7 bases stayed unmatched. CDR3 in amino acids: CASSSWDRGGYGYTF. DNA for the CDR3: TGTGCCAGCAGTTCCTGGGACAGGGGAGGTTATGGCTACACCTTC.

The J gene is TRBJ2-7, the V gene TRBV6-2 or TRBV6-3; D remains unclear. CDR3 length: 12 amino acids. Germline V gives CDR1 MNHEY, CDR2 SVGEGT. V was pared by 2 bases and J by 6 bases, with 8 bases between. The CDR3 DNA is TGTGCCAGCAGTTACGGTCGCTGCGAGCAGTACTTC. Its translation is CASSYGRCEQYF.

V usage is TRBV7-9 and J usage is TRBJ2-5; 8 bases are a match to TRBD2. CDR3 size: 13 residues. Trimming took 6 bases from V and 4 from J; bases not matched to a gene: 4. The germline CDR1 and CDR2 sequences are SEHNR and FQNEAQ (reference sequence). The CDR3 bases are TGTGCCAGCAGGCCAGCGGGGGCAGAGACCCAGTACTTC. Amino acid sequence: CASRPAGAETQYF.

The CDR3 region has the DNA TGTGCCAGCACCCGGGACAGCACAGATACGCAGTATTTT. Translated, it gives CASTRDSTDTQYF. The genes are TRBV6-5 and TRBJ2-3, with D perhaps TRBD1 or TRBD2 (5 bases each). V lost 7 bases and J lost 0, with 8 bases in between. The CDR3 has 13 amino acids. The germline V gene encodes CDR1 MNHEY and CDR2 SVGAGI.

This clonotype was detected a few times. This rearrangement joins TRBV5-5 to TRBJ1-6; 7 bases align to TRBD1. From germline, CDR1 is SGHKS and CDR2 YYEKEE (reference sequence). The V gene end was trimmed by 3 bases and the J gene end by 9 bases; junction bases not matched to a gene: 9. The CDR3 consists of 15 residues. The CDR3 sequence is CASSSSGGTSSPLHF. Written as DNA, the CDR3 is TGTGCCAGCAGCTCTTCAGGGGGAACTAGTTCACCCCTCCACTTT.

This clonotype has just a few counts. The V gene is TRBV4-1, the J gene TRBJ2-4; no firm D call. The CDR3 runs to 17 residues. V lost 1 base and J lost 0, with 13 bases in between. CDR1 is MGHRA and CDR2 is YSYEKL in the germline V gene. The CDR3 loop is CASSQGKKTIAKNIQYF. The CDR3 region has the DNA TGCGCCAGCAGCCAAGGGAAGAAGACCATAGCCAAAAACATTCAGTACTTC.

This clonotype showed up many times. V gene TRBV28 combines with J gene TRBJ2-4; D is undetermined. The CDR3 contains 15 residues. The V end was cut by 7 bases, the J end by 4 bases, with 17 bases between. CDR1 is MDHEN, CDR2 SYDVKM, per germline. DNA for the CDR3: TGTGCCAGCAAACCCTTCGGGCAGCAAAAAAACATTCAGTACTTC. Protein product: CASKPFGQQKNIQYF.

There are a few counts of this clonotype. The rearrangement joins TRBV27 to TRBJ2-4; no firm D call. The V end was cut by 4 bases, the J end by 6 bases, with 16 bases between. The CDR3 extends over 15 amino acids. The germline V gene has CDR1 MNHEY and CDR2 SMNVEV (reference sequence). The CDR3 reads CASSSLKGQRNIQYF. CDR3 nucleotides: TGTGCCAGCAGTTCCTTAAAGGGTCAGAGAAACATTCAGTACTTC.

This clonotype appeared many times. This chain joins TRBV20-1 and TRBJ2-7; D is ambiguous. This CDR3 comprises 14 residues. Trimming removed 8 bases from V and 3 bases from J, with 20 bases in between. Germline V gene data show CDR1 as DFQATT and CDR2 as SNEGSKA (reference sequence). The CDR3 loop reads CSQTRVHGVYEQYF. In nucleotides, the CDR3 is TGCAGTCAAACCCGGGTCCACGGAGTCTACGAGCAGTACTTC.

The chain recombines TRBV5-6 with TRBJ2-4; 8 bases map to TRBD1. The germline gives CDR1 SGHDT, CDR2 YYEEEE. The length of the CDR3 is 14 residues. Trimming at V came to 2 bases and at J to 9 bases, leaving 7 bases not matched to a gene. The CDR3 bases are TGTGCCAGCAGCTTACTACAGGGGGAAAGCATTCAGTACTTC. It yields the protein CASSLLQGESIQYF.

This clonotype was seen more than once but under ten times. This chain uses TRBV18 with TRBJ2-7; maybe TRBD1 (6 bases). The V gene lost 6 bases and the J gene lost 4 bases, with 13 bases spanning the gap. CDR1 and CDR2 from the germline V gene are KGHSH and LQKENI. This CDR3 is 13 amino acids long. CDR3 DNA sequence: TGTGCCAGCTCGAACACCAGGGGTTACGAGCAGTACTTC. This codes for CASSNTRGYEQYF. The whole variable domain, filled in from reference TRBV18 and TRBJ2-7, reads NAGVMQNPRHLVRRRGQEARLRCSPMKGHSHVYWYRQLPEEGLKFMVYLQKENIIDESGMPKERFSAEFPKEGPSILRIQQVVRGDSAAYFCASSNTRGYEQYFGPGTRLTVT.

The table lists this clonotype with a few counts. The rearrangement uses TRBV28 and TRBJ1-3; D gene ambiguous. This CDR3 comprises 12 residues. The V gene's germline CDR1 is MDHEN and CDR2 SYDVKM. The ends were cut back, 8 bases at V and 4 bases at J, with 9 bases in the middle. Written as DNA, the CDR3 is TGTGCCAGCTTTAACAGAGGAAACACCATATATTTT. Protein: CASFNRGNTIYF.

This clonotype was counted only a few times. The chain has TRBV5-4 and TRBJ1-2; possible D gene TRBD1, 6 bases. V was shortened by 4 bases and J by 3 bases, with 16 bases between the two germline ends. The CDR3 runs to 15 residues. Germline V gene sequence: CDR1 SGHNT, CDR2 YYREEE (reference sequence). CDR3: CASSLGTPKYYGYTF. The CDR3, as DNA: TGTGCCAGCAGCCTAGGGACACCGAAGTACTATGGCTACACCTTC. The full variable domain, in which reference TRBV5-4 and TRBJ1-2 provide the parts outside the CDR3, is ETGVTQSPTHLIKTRGQQVTLRCSSQSGHNTVSWYQQALGQGPQFIFQYYREEENGRGNFPPRFSGLQFPNYSSELNVNALELDDSALYLCASSLGTPKYYGYTFGSGTRLTVV.

This clonotype was seen at least ten times. This chain connects TRBV4-1 to TRBJ1-2; the D is unclear. Germline CDR1 is MGHRA and CDR2 is YSYEKL. The CDR3 consists of 15 residues. Trimming left V 1 base short and J 6 bases short, with 15 bases between. The CDR3: CASSQGGRGGNGYTF. CDR3 in DNA: TGCGCCAGCAGCCAAGGAGGTCGGGGTGGAAATGGCTACACCTTC.

The J gene is TRBJ1-2, the V gene TRBV5-1, with no clear D. CDR1 and CDR2 (germline): SGHRS, YFSETQ. This CDR3 comprises 15 residues. V was shortened by 0 bases and J by 5 bases, with 14 bases between the two germline ends. The CDR3: CASSLDGRRSYGYTF. CDR3 DNA sequence: TGCGCCAGCAGCTTGGACGGCAGACGTTCGTATGGCTACACCTTC.

This clonotype appeared a few times. The chain is built from TRBV6-4 and TRBJ1-1; D is possibly TRBD1 (5 bases). The CDR3 runs to 13 residues. V gave up 4 bases and J gave up 1 base, with 7 bases separating them. Germline V gives CDR1 MRHNA, CDR2 SNTAGT. CDR3 residues: CASSADRNTEAFF. In DNA form, the CDR3 reads TGTGCCAGCAGTGCTGACAGGAACACTGAAGCTTTCTTT.